This TCR beta chain was recovered during a study of ipilimumab plus nivolumab after autologous stem cell transplantation. At the level of the study: Typical patient got four to six ipilimumab doses and about eight nivolumab doses (median).

Ipilimumab, 1 mg/kg, started 14 to 28 days after autologous transplant. This CDR3 is built from 15 residues. The germline V gene encodes CDR1 MNHNY and CDR2 SVGAGI (reference sequence). Trimming stripped 0 bases from V and 3 bases from J, with 12 bases between. The protocol was immunoSEQ multiplex PCR, while the TCRdb copy is restricted to in-frame clones and leaves out a portion. There are 43,000 or so clones in the sample; about 88% occur only once, and less than 0.95% lies in the top ten. The gene calls are TRBV6-6 and TRBJ2-7; D remains ambiguous. The receptor comes from a male donor with multiple myeloma. The sample here was PBMCs, taken in a trial of ipilimumab plus nivolumab as post-transplant consolidation. The DNA for the CDR3 is TGTGCCAGCAGTTACTCGAGTGGGGTTCACTACGAGCAGTACTTC. It codes for CASSYSSGVHYEQYF.